The sequence of this TCR beta chain was determined in a study of T-cell reconstitution after alpha-beta-depleted transplantation in children. Study observations and caveats: Reportedly, only several hundred clones from non-depleted graft cells drove alpha-beta T-cell counts at about two months. The high TCRbeta diversity at day 60 in some patients came from surviving recipient T cells and thymic progenitors. At the one-year point after transplant, T-cell counts and TCRbeta diversity were found to come mostly from T cells that had been newly produced.

A TCRbeta library incorporating unique molecular identifiers was prepared. TCRdb independently ran MiXCR on the PCR reads; one entry per CDR3 protein. In the table there are a few hundred thousand distinct CDR3 sequences, about a tenth of which are singletons. Worth noting for this clonotype: Its antigen is unknown.

The V end lost 4 bases, the J end lost 0 bases, and 10 bases lay between the germline ends. CDR3 length: 14 amino acids. Germline CDR1 and CDR2: SQVTM and ANQGSEA. The source was PBMCs, collected before TCRalphabeta/CD19-depleted stem cell transplant. The chain couples TRBV29-1 to TRBJ2-4; D is unresolved. This sequence was found in a child less than two years old with acute myeloid leukemia, due to receive a stem cell transplant. The CDR3 DNA reads as TGCAGCGTTGGAAGCAGACTAGCCAAAAACATTCAGTACTTC. It codes for CSVGSRLAKNIQYF.